This T cell receptor beta chain came from a study of shared clonotypes between healthy human individuals. The CDR3 consists of 15 residues. Germline loops: CDR1 KGHSH, CDR2 LQKENI. The V gene end was trimmed by 4 bases and the J gene end by 4 bases; junction bases not matched to a gene: 5. Findings and limits, study-wide: Naive subsets tended to show greater estimated richness than memory subsets. Compared with clonotypes that all four donors shared, non-shared clonotypes had lower generation probabilities. It was observed that about 5% of naive CD4 clonotypes were shared across a handful of donors.

Original analysis: ImmunoSEQ output lacked quality scores and full-length reads, limiting matched filtering. Clones were sequenced by immunoSEQ multiplex PCR, and TCRdb holds only the in-frame ones, with some missing. V, J and clone size are those of that table, while D and trimming were read from the DNA. The sample lists some 2,000,000 clones; around 95% were seen once. For this clone: As yet, its antigen is unknown.

The sequence was obtained from a man aged 18 to 35 in good health. Sequencing input: naive CD4+ T cells sorted from blood. The subset denotes: CD45RA+ positively selected. This chain links TRBV18 with TRBJ2-7, with TRBD2 matching over 12 bases. The DNA for the CDR3 is TGTGCCAGCTCACGTACTAGCGGGGGGTCGTACGAGCAGTACTTC. The encoded protein is CASSRTSGGSYEQYF.